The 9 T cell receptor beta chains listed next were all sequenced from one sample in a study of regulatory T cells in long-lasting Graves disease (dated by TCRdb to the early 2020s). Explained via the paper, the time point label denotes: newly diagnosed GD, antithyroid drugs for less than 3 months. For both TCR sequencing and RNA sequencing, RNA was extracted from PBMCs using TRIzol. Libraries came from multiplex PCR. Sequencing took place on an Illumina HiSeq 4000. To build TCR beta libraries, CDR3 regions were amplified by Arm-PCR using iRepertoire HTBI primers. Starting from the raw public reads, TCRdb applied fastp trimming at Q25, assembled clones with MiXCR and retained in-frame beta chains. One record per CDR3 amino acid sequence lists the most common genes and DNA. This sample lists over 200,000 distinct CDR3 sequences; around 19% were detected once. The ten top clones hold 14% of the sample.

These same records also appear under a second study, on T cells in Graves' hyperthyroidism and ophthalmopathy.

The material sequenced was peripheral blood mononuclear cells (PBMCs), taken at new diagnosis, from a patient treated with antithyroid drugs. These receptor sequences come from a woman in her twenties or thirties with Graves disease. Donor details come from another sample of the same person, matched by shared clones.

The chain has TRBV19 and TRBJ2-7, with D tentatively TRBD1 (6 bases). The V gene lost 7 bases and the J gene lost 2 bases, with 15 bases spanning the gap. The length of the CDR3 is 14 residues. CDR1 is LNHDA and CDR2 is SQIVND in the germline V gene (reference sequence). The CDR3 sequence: CASTETTGAYEQYF. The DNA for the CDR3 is TGTGCCAGTACCGAAACGACAGGCGCCTACGAGCAGTACTTC.

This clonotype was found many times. CDR3 in amino acids: CSASDRDQPQHF. The DNA of the CDR3 is TGCAGTGCTAGCGACAGGGATCAGCCCCAGCATTTT. V and J are TRBV20-1 and TRBJ1-5; 7 positions match TRBD1. The trim removed 3 bases at V and 5 bases at J, leaving 1 base unmatched. Germline CDR1 is DFQATT and CDR2 is SNEGSKA (reference sequence). This CDR3 has 12 amino acids.

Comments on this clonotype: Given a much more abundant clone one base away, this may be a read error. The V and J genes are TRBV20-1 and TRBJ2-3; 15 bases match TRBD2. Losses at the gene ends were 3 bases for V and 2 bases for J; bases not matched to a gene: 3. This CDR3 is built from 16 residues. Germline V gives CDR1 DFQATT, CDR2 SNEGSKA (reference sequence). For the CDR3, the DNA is TGCAGTGCTAGCGGACTAGCGGGGGGGGTCACAGATACGCAGTATTTT. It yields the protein CSASGLAGGVTDTQYF.

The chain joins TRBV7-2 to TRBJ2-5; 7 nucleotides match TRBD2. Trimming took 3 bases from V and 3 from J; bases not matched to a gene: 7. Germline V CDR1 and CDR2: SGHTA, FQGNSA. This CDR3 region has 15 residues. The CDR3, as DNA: TGTGCCAGCAGCTTTGGCGGGAGCAGGGAAGAGACCCAGTACTTC. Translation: CASSFGGSREETQYF.

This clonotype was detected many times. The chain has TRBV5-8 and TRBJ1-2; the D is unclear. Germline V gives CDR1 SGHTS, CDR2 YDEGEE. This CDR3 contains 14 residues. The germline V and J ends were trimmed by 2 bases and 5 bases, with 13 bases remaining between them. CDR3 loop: CASSFPQTSYGYTF. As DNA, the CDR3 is TGTGCCAGCAGCTTTCCACAGACGTCTTATGGCTACACCTTC.

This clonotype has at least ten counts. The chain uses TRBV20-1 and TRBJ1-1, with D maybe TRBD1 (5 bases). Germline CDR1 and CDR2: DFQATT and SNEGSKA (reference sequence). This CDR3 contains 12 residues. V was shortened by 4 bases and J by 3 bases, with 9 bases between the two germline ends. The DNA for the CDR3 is TGCAGTGCTAAGACAGCCTACACTGAAGCTTTCTTT. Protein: CSAKTAYTEAFF.

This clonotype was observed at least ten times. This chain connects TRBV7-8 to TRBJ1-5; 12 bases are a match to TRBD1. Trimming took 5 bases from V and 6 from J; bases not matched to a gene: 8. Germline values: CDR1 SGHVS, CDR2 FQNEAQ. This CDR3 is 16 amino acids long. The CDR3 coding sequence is TGTGCCAGCAGCCTCCGGGACAGGGGGCATGGTCAGCCCCAGCATTTT. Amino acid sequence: CASSLRDRGHGQPQHF.

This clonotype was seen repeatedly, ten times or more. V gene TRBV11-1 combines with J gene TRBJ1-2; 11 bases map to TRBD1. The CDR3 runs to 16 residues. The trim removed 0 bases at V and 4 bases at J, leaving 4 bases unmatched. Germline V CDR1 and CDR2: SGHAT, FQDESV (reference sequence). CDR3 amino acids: CASSLAPGTGGYGYTF. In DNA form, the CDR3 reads TGTGCCAGCAGCTTAGCACCCGGGACAGGGGGCTATGGCTACACCTTC.

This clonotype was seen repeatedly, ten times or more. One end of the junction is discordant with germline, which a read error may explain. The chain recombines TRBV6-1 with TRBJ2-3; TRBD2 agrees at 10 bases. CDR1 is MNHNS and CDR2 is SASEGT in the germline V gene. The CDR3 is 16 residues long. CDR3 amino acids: CASSASGGNLKDTQYF. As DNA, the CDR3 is TGCGCCAGCAGTGCTAGCGGGGGTAACCTTAAGGATACGCAGTATTTT.